The 4 T cell receptor beta chains in this list originate from one sample, sequenced in a study of regulatory T cells in long-lasting Graves disease. Described time point: newly diagnosed GD, antithyroid drugs for less than 3 months. Scientists built the TCR library using RNA that was extracted from PBMCs. Building of the TCR beta libraries involved iRepertoire HTBI primers and Arm-PCR of CDR3 regions. Each CDR3 protein gets one entry after TCRdb re-called the multiplex PCR reads with MiXCR. Among 400,000 to 550,000 distinct CDR3 sequences, 16% were seen once, and the ten largest hold 9.5% to 12%. Another study also made use of these data, one on T cells in Graves' hyperthyroidism and ophthalmopathy.

This sample comprised peripheral blood mononuclear cells (PBMCs), obtained at new diagnosis, from a patient treated with antithyroid drugs. The source is a woman in her 30s with Graves disease.

J is TRBJ2-1 and V is TRBV15; D remains ambiguous. V was clipped by 0 bases and J by 5 bases, with 8 bases between them. Germline V gene data show CDR1 as LNHNV and CDR2 as YYDKDF (reference sequence). The CDR3 is 14 amino acids. CDR3 protein: CATSRDPTDNEQFF. In DNA, the CDR3 is TGTGCCACCAGCAGAGATCCAACTGACAATGAGCAGTTCTTC. The full variable domain, with the rest looked up from reference TRBV15 and TRBJ2-1, is DAMVIQNPRYQVTQFGKPVTLSCSQTLNHNVMYWYQQKSSQAPKLLFHYYDKDFNNEADTPDNFQSRRPNTSFCFLDIRSPGLGDTAMYLCATSRDPTDNEQFFGPGTRLTVL.

The J gene is TRBJ2-7, the V gene TRBV27; possible D gene TRBD2, 7 bases. Germline-derived CDR1 and CDR2 are MNHEY and SMNVEV (reference sequence). V shed 7 bases and J shed 5 bases, with 15 bases lying between them. The CDR3 runs to 13 residues. The CDR3 is CASKEGGDNEQYF. The CDR3 DNA follows: TGTGCCAGCAAAGAGGGAGGGGACAACGAGCAGTACTTC.

V usage is TRBV20-1 and J usage is TRBJ2-5; 8 nucleotides agree with TRBD2. CDR1 DFQATT and CDR2 SNEGSKA come from the germline V gene (reference sequence). V lost 6 bases to trimming and J lost 5 bases; unmatched junction nucleotides: 8. This CDR3 is built from 13 residues. CDR3 DNA: TGCAGTGCCAGGTGGCGGGAGGTGGAGACCCAGTACTTC. Its translation: CSARWREVETQYF.

The chain uses TRBV19 and TRBJ2-1, with 9 bases matching TRBD2. Germline V CDR1 and CDR2: LNHDA, SQIVND (reference sequence). V was pared by 3 bases and J by 10 bases, with 10 bases of the junction left unmatched. The CDR3 contains 15 residues. The CDR3 region is CASSISSSGAREQFF. CDR3 nucleotide sequence: TGTGCCAGTAGTATCTCGTCTAGCGGGGCACGGGAGCAGTTCTTC.